These T cell receptor beta chains were read from a single sample in a study of OX40 agonist ivuxolimab in advanced cancers. Measured with immunoSEQ multiplex PCR; TCRdb has only the in-frame clones, and not every one. This repertoire shows over 70,000 clones, approximately 90% found once; its top ten account for roughly 11%. The sample was CD4+ or CD8+ T cells sorted from blood, taken in a trial of the OX40 agonist ivuxolimab. The receptor set was obtained from an adult with an advanced solid tumor such as melanoma, head and neck, liver or kidney cancer. Each CDR3 is given without its conserved first and last residue.

v_call	j_call	cdr3_aa
TRBV6-6	TRBJ2-1	ASSYSLFSYNEQF
TRBV5-6	TRBJ1-5	ASSLIVDWNQPQH
TRBV19	TRBJ2-1	ASESGGAYNEQF
TRBV10-1	TRBJ2-3	ASSGDGRTDTQY
TRBV5-5	TRBJ2-5	ASSREPADLQETQY
TRBV7-3	TRBJ2-2	ASSPGLAEAGELF
TRBV19	TRBJ2-1	ASSMIAGKYNEQF
TRBV11-1	TRBJ1-4	ASSFTGTAHEKLF
TRBV5-1	TRBJ1-1	ASSPFGGAEAF
TRBV4-2	TRBJ2-7	ASSQTGRYEQY
TRBV10-3	TRBJ1-1	AISDPQGTAHGTEAF
TRBV7-8	TRBJ2-5	ASSSPGPEVTQY
TRBV5-1	TRBJ2-1	ASSLVDNEQF
TRBV14	TRBJ2-1	ASSQTRRDRGNEQF
TRBV30	TRBJ1-5	AWSLDGDQPQH
TRBV13	TRBJ1-6	ASSLIRQGGSPLH
TRBV5-1	TRBJ1-1	ASSLVLNTEAF
TRBV28	TRBJ2-2	ASSRQGWAGELF
TRBV27	TRBJ1-5	ASSFSGGSNQPQH
TRBV4-1	TRBJ2-7	ASSHPGGGRFLEQY
TRBV7-9	TRBJ2-1	ASSRTGTSGHNEQF
TRBV28	TRBJ2-7	ASSPPTYRSQGHEQY
TRBV28	TRBJ1-2	AIDSGGLGYGYT
TRBV19	TRBJ1-1	ASSAWRMEGTEAF
TRBV4-1	TRBJ2-7	ASSQSAGEQY
TRBV27	.	ASSNRGPYEQY
TRBV19	TRBJ2-1	ASSPGTRGYNEQF
TRBV29-1	TRBJ2-1	SVSGQGLEQF
TRBV7-9	TRBJ1-2	ASSSTGQGHGGYT
TRBV5-6	TRBJ2-7	ASSTDGTYEQY
TRBV7-9	TRBJ1-3	ASSLSTVSGNTIY
TRBV4-2	TRBJ2-1	ASSQSLAGVNNEQF